This entry concerns a single T cell receptor (beta chain). The antigen remains undetermined. This entry is derived from a study of cytomegalovirus exposure and HLA in healthy donors. As for the study in general: Ancestry clustering placed around four fifths of 350 to 500 genotyped donors in the Caucasian-associated cluster.

Study results and caveats: The authors reported that TCR beta sequences could predict HLA-A and HLA-B alleles. These predictions were accurate for most subjects in the first cohort. A few V segments could not be told apart, such as TRBV6-2 and TRBV6-3, and were left out. When analyzed later, a missense DCLRE1C variant was found to be linked to TCR beta V- and J-gene trimming.

Primers: 60 Vbeta forward and 13 Jbeta reverse. Some clones are missing from TCRdb's copy, which holds only in-frame ones; the method was immunoSEQ multiplex PCR. The data contain 150,000 to 180,000 clones, over 60% of them singletons. The CDR3 extends over 14 amino acids. Germline CDR1 and CDR2: MNHNS and SASEGT. V was clipped by 7 bases and J by 5 bases; unmatched bases: 10. This clonotype was sampled from a middle-aged woman in good health and CMV-seronegative. The sequencing input was PBMCs. This chain connects TRBV6-1 to TRBJ1-1; 7 positions match TRBD1. DNA of the CDR3: TGTGCCAGCATTCCTTACAGGGGCCGGACTGAAGCTTTCTTT. This gives the protein CASIPYRGRTEAFF.